These T cell receptor beta chains were read from a single sample in a study of cytomegalovirus exposure and HLA in healthy donors. Here immunoSEQ multiplex PCR was the method, and the copy in TCRdb shows in-frame clones only, minus some. The sample lists tens of thousands of clones; 93% were seen once. The sample was PBMCs. These receptors were collected from a man between 18 and 35 years old in good health and CMV-seronegative. Each CDR3 is given with its conserved first and last residue. A D gene is named only where the DNA matches it firmly. Size values are once, few and many counts, or a class for expanded clones, and some rows have none.

len: 13; d_gene: TRBD1; j_gene: TRBJ1-1; v_gene: TRBV30; abundance: few; CDR3nt: TGTGCCTGGATGTTAGGCAGGGGGACAGGAGCTTTCTTT; CDR3aa: CAWMLGRGTGAFF
len: 14; d_gene: TRBD1; j_gene: TRBJ2-2; v_gene: TRBV10-3; abundance: -; CDR3nt: TGTGCCATCCAGGGGGACAGAGGCACCGGGGAGCTGTTTTTT; CDR3aa: CAIQGDRGTGELFF
len: 14; d_gene: -; j_gene: TRBJ1-2; v_gene: TRBV11-2; abundance: -; CDR3nt: TGTGCCAGCAGCTTAGAGGAGAAAGTTCATGGCTACACCTTC; CDR3aa: CASSLEEKVHGYTF
len: 14; d_gene: -; j_gene: TRBJ1-4; v_gene: TRBV15; abundance: -; CDR3nt: TGTGCCACCAGCAGAGGGACAGTGGGTGAAAAACTGTTTTTT; CDR3aa: CATSRGTVGEKLFF
len: 15; d_gene: -; j_gene: TRBJ2-7; v_gene: TRBV10-3; abundance: few; CDR3nt: TGTGCCATCAGTGAGTCAGGAGGGGGCGGCTACGAGCAGTACTTC; CDR3aa: CAISESGGGGYEQYF
len: 13; d_gene: TRBD1; j_gene: TRBJ1-4; v_gene: TRBV19; abundance: once; CDR3nt: TGTGCCAGTATGGGACAGCCGTATGAAAAACTGTTTTTT; CDR3aa: CASMGQPYEKLFF
len: 16; d_gene: -; j_gene: TRBJ1-1; v_gene: TRBV28; abundance: -; CDR3nt: TGTGCCAGCAGTCCCCGGACAGATTATCAAGCCGCTGAAGCTTTCTTT; CDR3aa: CASSPRTDYQAAEAFF
len: 16; d_gene: TRBD1; j_gene: TRBJ2-1; v_gene: TRBV6-1; abundance: once; CDR3nt: TGTGCCAGCAGTGATACAGGGGTCCAGTCCTACAATGAGCAGTTCTTC; CDR3aa: CASSDTGVQSYNEQFF
len: 16; d_gene: TRBD2; j_gene: TRBJ2-1; v_gene: TRBV9; abundance: -; CDR3nt: TGTGCCAGCAGCGTAGGAGAGGGAGGGTCCCACAATGAGCAGTTCTTC; CDR3aa: CASSVGEGGSHNEQFF
len: 15; d_gene: -; j_gene: TRBJ1-2; v_gene: TRBV5-4; abundance: few; CDR3nt: TGTGCCAGCAGCACCACCGGACTGGTTAGTGGTGGCTACACCTTC; CDR3aa: CASSTTGLVSGGYTF
len: 15; d_gene: TRBD1; j_gene: TRBJ1-4; v_gene: TRBV13; abundance: -; CDR3nt: TGTGCCAGCAGCTTCCGAGGGACAGCTAATGAAAAACTGTTTTTT; CDR3aa: CASSFRGTANEKLFF
len: 18; d_gene: -; j_gene: TRBJ1-1; v_gene: TRBV21-1; abundance: -; CDR3nt: TGTGCCAGCCCCGTCATCCGGGACAGGCAACCCATCACGACTGAAGCTTTCTTT; CDR3aa: CASPVIRDRQPITTEAFF
len: 16; d_gene: -; j_gene: TRBJ2-4; v_gene: TRBV21-1; abundance: once; CDR3nt: -; CDR3aa: CASSSWGRGAKNIQYF
len: 14; d_gene: TRBD2; j_gene: TRBJ2-5; v_gene: TRBV9; abundance: -; CDR3nt: TGTGCCAGCAGCGTAGGGCTAGCGGAAGAGACCCAGTACTTC; CDR3aa: CASSVGLAEETQYF
len: 18; d_gene: TRBD2; j_gene: TRBJ2-3; v_gene: TRBV7-6; abundance: -; CDR3nt: TGTGCCAGCAGCTCACTAAAGGGGACTAGCGATAGCACAGATACGCAGTATTTT; CDR3aa: CASSSLKGTSDSTDTQYF
len: 19; d_gene: TRBD1; j_gene: TRBJ2-1; v_gene: TRBV11-2; abundance: -; CDR3nt: TGTGCCAGCAGCCGTAGAACAGGGGCCCAATACCCCAGGTGGAATGAGCAGTTCTTC; CDR3aa: CASSRRTGAQYPRWNEQFF
len: 12; d_gene: -; j_gene: TRBJ2-5; v_gene: TRBV29-1; abundance: -; CDR3nt: TGCAGCGTTGGGGGGGGCGCCGGGACCCAGTACTTC; CDR3aa: CSVGGGAGTQYF
len: 15; d_gene: TRBD1; j_gene: TRBJ2-1; v_gene: TRBV19; abundance: -; CDR3nt: TGTGCCAGTAGTATCGGCGGCAGGGGGCGCAATGAGCAGTTCTTC; CDR3aa: CASSIGGRGRNEQFF
len: 13; d_gene: -; j_gene: TRBJ1-2; v_gene: TRBV10-3; abundance: few; CDR3nt: TGTGCCATCAGTGAGTTGTCCAGGGATGGCTACACCTTC; CDR3aa: CAISELSRDGYTF
len: 17; d_gene: TRBD2; j_gene: TRBJ2-3; v_gene: TRBV5-1; abundance: -; CDR3nt: TGCGCCAGCAGCTTGTTGGGACTAGCGGGGGTTCCAGATACGCAGTATTTT; CDR3aa: CASSLLGLAGVPDTQYF
len: 14; d_gene: TRBD1; j_gene: TRBJ1-2; v_gene: TRBV2; abundance: -; CDR3nt: TGTGCCAGCAGTCTCGGACAGGCTAACTATGGCTACACCTTC; CDR3aa: CASSLGQANYGYTF
len: 14; d_gene: -; j_gene: TRBJ1-4; v_gene: TRBV11-2; abundance: once; CDR3nt: TGTGCCAGCAGCTTAACAGGGACTAATGAAAAACTGTTTTTT; CDR3aa: CASSLTGTNEKLFF
len: 12; d_gene: TRBD1; j_gene: TRBJ1-2; v_gene: TRBV10-3; abundance: -; CDR3nt: TGTGCCATCAGAGGGACAGGGGTGGGCTACACCTTC; CDR3aa: CAIRGTGVGYTF
len: 15; d_gene: TRBD1; j_gene: TRBJ1-2; v_gene: TRBV4-1; abundance: -; CDR3nt: TGCGCCAGCAGCCAGGTCGGACAGGGTGACGGTGGCTACACCTTC; CDR3aa: CASSQVGQGDGGYTF
len: 11; d_gene: -; j_gene: TRBJ2-1; v_gene: TRBV5-1; abundance: -; CDR3nt: TGCGCCAGCAGGTTACTTTATGAGCAGTTCTTC; CDR3aa: CASRLLYEQFF
len: 15; d_gene: -; j_gene: TRBJ1-2; v_gene: TRBV11-2; abundance: -; CDR3nt: TGTGCCAGCAGCTTAGCTGGTGCAGGGAGGTATGGCTACACCTTC; CDR3aa: CASSLAGAGRYGYTF
len: 15; d_gene: TRBD1; j_gene: TRBJ1-1; v_gene: TRBV27; abundance: -; CDR3nt: TGTGCCAGCAGACAGGGGTACCTCTTGGGGACTGAAGCTTTCTTT; CDR3aa: CASRQGYLLGTEAFF
len: 13; d_gene: -; j_gene: TRBJ2-2; v_gene: TRBV18; abundance: -; CDR3nt: TGTGCCAGCTCACCCCGGGACTTCGGGGAGCTGTTTTTT; CDR3aa: CASSPRDFGELFF
len: 19; d_gene: TRBD2; j_gene: TRBJ2-1; v_gene: TRBV5-6; abundance: -; CDR3nt: TGTGCCAGCAGGCGAGATCCGGGACTAGCATTGAGCTCCTACAATGAGCAGTTCTTC; CDR3aa: CASRRDPGLALSSYNEQFF
len: 18; d_gene: TRBD2; j_gene: TRBJ2-1; v_gene: TRBV7-7; abundance: once; CDR3nt: TGTGCTAGCAGCTTAGCTCTAGCGGGAGGGCCAATTAACAATGAGCAGTTCTTC; CDR3aa: CASSLALAGGPINNEQFF
len: 15; d_gene: TRBD2; j_gene: TRBJ2-3; v_gene: TRBV5-4; abundance: -; CDR3nt: TGTGCCAGCACCCTTGGAGGAGCGGGAGGTGGTACGCAGTATTTT; CDR3aa: CASTLGGAGGGTQYF
len: 15; d_gene: -; j_gene: TRBJ1-2; v_gene: TRBV5-1; abundance: -; CDR3nt: TGCGCCAGCAGCTTCCATTCGGAGGAATCGTATGGCTACACCTTC; CDR3aa: CASSFHSEESYGYTF
len: 14; d_gene: -; j_gene: TRBJ2-5; v_gene: TRBV21-1; abundance: few; CDR3nt: TGTGCCAGCAGCAAAGATCGGACACAAGAGACCCAGTACTTC; CDR3aa: CASSKDRTQETQYF
len: 15; d_gene: -; j_gene: TRBJ1-1; v_gene: TRBV5-1; abundance: -; CDR3nt: TGCGCCAGCAGCCTCGTAACAGGGCCGGGCACTGAAGCTTTCTTT; CDR3aa: CASSLVTGPGTEAFF
len: 12; d_gene: -; j_gene: TRBJ2-3; v_gene: TRBV7-6; abundance: -; CDR3nt: TGTGCCAGCAGCCGCGGGTCAGATACGCAGTATTTT; CDR3aa: CASSRGSDTQYF
len: 13; d_gene: -; j_gene: TRBJ1-2; v_gene: TRBV6-5; abundance: -; CDR3nt: TGTGCCAGCAGCCTACTCTGGAGAGGGGGCTACACCTTC; CDR3aa: CASSLLWRGGYTF
len: 14; d_gene: -; j_gene: TRBJ2-7; v_gene: TRBV7-2; abundance: -; CDR3nt: TGTGCCAGCAGCACGGGACTCTTGCCCTACGAGCAGTACTTC; CDR3aa: CASSTGLLPYEQYF
len: 15; d_gene: -; j_gene: TRBJ1-1; v_gene: TRBV7-9; abundance: -; CDR3nt: TGTGCCAGCAGTATCAACCCGGGGGGAGGCACTGAAGCTTTCTTT; CDR3aa: CASSINPGGGTEAFF
len: 16; d_gene: -; j_gene: TRBJ1-5; v_gene: TRBV30; abundance: few; CDR3nt: TGTGCCTGGAGTCATGCAGGGGTCGCTGGGAATCAGCCCCAGCATTTT; CDR3aa: CAWSHAGVAGNQPQHF
len: 13; d_gene: -; j_gene: TRBJ2-7; v_gene: TRBV6-1; abundance: -; CDR3nt: TGTGCCAGCAGGGGATCAGGGGGGACCGAGCAGTACTTC; CDR3aa: CASRGSGGTEQYF
len: 14; d_gene: TRBD1; j_gene: TRBJ2-7; v_gene: TRBV11-2; abundance: -; CDR3nt: TGTGCCAGCAGCTTACCGTACAGGGGGTACGAGCAGTACTTC; CDR3aa: CASSLPYRGYEQYF
len: 14; d_gene: -; j_gene: TRBJ2-2; v_gene: TRBV19; abundance: -; CDR3nt: TGTGCCAGTAGTATAGATCTTGAGACCGGGGAGCTGTTTTTT; CDR3aa: CASSIDLETGELFF
len: 17; d_gene: TRBD1; j_gene: TRBJ1-5; v_gene: TRBV5-1; abundance: -; CDR3nt: TGCGCCAGCAGTCCGGGACAGGCGATTCCTAGCAATCAGCCCCAGCATTTT; CDR3aa: CASSPGQAIPSNQPQHF
len: 14; d_gene: -; j_gene: TRBJ1-2; v_gene: TRBV9; abundance: -; CDR3nt: TGTGCCAGCAGCGTCCAAGGGAGCAGGGGTGGCTACACCTTC; CDR3aa: CASSVQGSRGGYTF
len: 8; d_gene: -; j_gene: TRBJ1-2; v_gene: TRBV29-1; abundance: -; CDR3nt: TGCAGCGTTGACCCTTACACCTTC; CDR3aa: CSVDPYTF